This passage covers 4 T cell receptor beta chains from one sample sequenced in a study of blood T cell repertoires in COVID-19. TCRdb keeps only in-frame clones here, not all; method: immunoSEQ multiplex PCR. The data show approximately 300,000 clones, 85% seen once. Sequencing was performed on PBMCs or T cells enriched from blood (not recorded which). These receptors all come from a woman between 25 and 40 years old who had been exposed to COVID-19.

J is TRBJ1-6 and V is TRBV30; TRBD1 matches 9 bases. V lost 1 base and J lost 10; bases outside the gene matches: 11. Germline CDR1 GTSNPN, CDR2 SVGIG (reference sequence). The CDR3 contains 16 residues. The CDR3 is CAWSGPGTGRRSPLHF. As DNA, the CDR3 is TGTGCCTGGAGTGGGCCCGGGACAGGGAGGCGCTCACCCCTCCACTTT.

The chain couples TRBV21-1 to TRBJ1-2; whether TRBD1, the table's D call, matches the DNA was not checked. TRBV21-1 is recorded as a pseudogene. The CDR3 is made up of 15 amino acids. CDR3 amino acids: CASSFRQGANYGYTF. The CDR3 DNA sequence: TGTGCCAGCAGCTTCCGACAGGGGGCCAACTATGGCTACACCTTC.

The chain recombines TRBV19 with TRBJ1-5, with 7 bases lining up with TRBD1. V lost 7 bases to trimming and J lost 7 bases; unmatched junction nucleotides: 7. This CDR3 is built from 13 residues. Germline V gene lookup returns CDR1 LNHDA and CDR2 SQIVND (reference sequence). For the CDR3, the DNA is TGTGCCAGTACTAGACAGGGTGGACAGCCCCAGCATTTT. Translating gives CASTRQGGQPQHF.

On this clone itself: Sequence at one end of the junction differs from germline and may be a read error. J is TRBJ1-4 and V is TRBV28, with D possibly TRBD1 on 5 matching bases. Germline CDR1 reads MDHEN; CDR2 reads SYDVKM. The CDR3 has 13 residues. The CDR3 DNA sequence: TGTGCCAGCAGTTTATCGGGGGATGAAAAATTGTTTTTT. Its translation is CASSLSGDEKLFF.